Listed below are T cell receptor beta chains from one sample, sequenced in a study of naive and memory T cell subsets. TCRdb re-called the UMI-ligation and nested PCR reads with MiXCR, one entry per CDR3 protein. Of a few thousand distinct CDR3 sequences in the sample, approximately 7% were seen once. Sequenced input: effector memory CD8+ T cells from blood. Receptors originate from a human donor in good health. The CDR3 runs from the conserved cysteine through the conserved F or W. Each record gives: D gene, J gene, clone size, V gene, CDR3 protein, CDR3 DNA. D genes are given only for firm matches. Size is stated for part of the rows, as once, few or many counts, or as a class when the clone is expanded.

D: TRBD2
J: TRBJ2-5
size: many
V: TRBV7-6
CDR3: CASSLEPTSGIGETQYF
DNA: TGTGCCAGCAGCTTAGAGCCGACTAGCGGGATTGGAGAGACCCAGTACTTC

D: TRBD2
J: TRBJ2-7
size: many
V: TRBV6-6
CDR3: CASSYSTSGTVYEQYF
DNA: TGTGCCAGCAGTTACTCGACTAGCGGGACCGTCTACGAGCAGTACTTC

D: TRBD1
J: TRBJ2-7
size: NA
V: TRBV11-2
CDR3: CASSWGQSSEQYF
DNA: TGTGCCAGCAGCTGGGGACAGTCTTCCGAGCAGTACTTC

D: TRBD2
J: TRBJ2-1
size: many
V: TRBV27
CDR3: CASSSGLANTASSYNEQFF
DNA: TGTGCCAGCAGTTCCGGACTAGCCAACACCGCGAGCTCCTACAATGAGCAGTTCTTC

D: NA
J: TRBJ2-4
size: NA
V: TRBV27
CDR3: CASRGGGVAKNIQYF
DNA: TGTGCCAGCAGGGGGGGTGGGGTAGCCAAAAACATTCAGTACTTC

D: TRBD2
J: TRBJ2-1
size: few
V: TRBV7-9
CDR3: CASSVSGSKNEQFF
DNA: TGTGCCAGCAGCGTTAGCGGGAGCAAGAATGAGCAGTTCTTC

D: NA
J: TRBJ2-2
size: NA
V: TRBV7-9
CDR3: CASSFLPDLSGGDANTGELFF
DNA: TGTGCCAGCAGCTTCCTTCCGGACCTGAGTGGTGGCGACGCGAACACCGGGGAGCTGTTTTTT

D: NA
J: TRBJ2-5
size: NA
V: TRBV29-1
CDR3: CSVSIRDFGGRETQYF
DNA: TGCAGCGTGTCCATCCGGGACTTTGGTGGGAGGGAGACCCAGTACTTC

D: NA
J: TRBJ2-3
size: many
V: TRBV12-3/TRBV12-4
CDR3: CASSLGDTQYF
DNA: TGTGCCAGCAGTTTAGGGGATACGCAGTATTTT

D: NA
J: TRBJ2-7
size: medium-sized
V: TRBV28
CDR3: CASSLGDSPSDEQYF
DNA: TGTGCCAGCAGCCTTGGTGACTCCCCTTCCGACGAGCAGTACTTC

D: TRBD2
J: TRBJ2-1
size: NA
V: TRBV11-2
CDR3: CASSLEIIGTSGSNEQFF
DNA: TGTGCCAGCAGCTTAGAGATCATCGGGACTAGCGGGAGTAATGAGCAGTTCTTC

D: TRBD1
J: TRBJ2-5
size: NA
V: TRBV30
CDR3: CAWRGLDRAGETQYF
DNA: TGTGCCTGGAGGGGTCTGGACAGGGCAGGGGAGACCCAGTACTTC

D: NA
J: TRBJ2-1
size: medium-sized
V: TRBV24-1
CDR3: CATSDSDTRVYNEQFF
DNA: TGTGCCACCAGTGATTCTGACACGAGAGTCTACAATGAGCAGTTCTTC

D: TRBD1
J: TRBJ2-7
size: hyperexpanded
V: TRBV7-8
CDR3: CASSFRTGGSYEQYF
DNA: TGTGCCAGCAGCTTTCGGACAGGGGGCTCCTACGAGCAGTACTTC

D: NA
J: TRBJ2-3
size: few
V: TRBV6-4
CDR3: CASSEASTDTQYF
DNA: TGTGCCAGCAGTGAAGCTAGCACAGATACGCAGTATTTT

D: NA
J: TRBJ1-2
size: many
V: TRBV29-1
CDR3: CSVTDGLNYGYTF
DNA: TGCAGCGTGACGGACGGACTTAACTATGGCTACACCTTC

D: NA
J: TRBJ2-1
size: NA
V: TRBV9
CDR3: CASSEGGLYNEQFF
DNA: TGTGCCAGCAGCGAGGGGGGACTCTACAATGAGCAGTTCTTC

D: TRBD1
J: TRBJ1-1
size: NA
V: TRBV6-5
CDR3: CASSPRQGLNTEAFF
DNA: TGTGCCAGCAGCCCACGACAGGGTTTGAACACTGAAGCTTTCTTT

D: TRBD2
J: TRBJ2-7
size: few
V: TRBV20-1
CDR3: CSANNLAGGETYEQYF
DNA: TGCAGTGCTAACAATTTAGCGGGAGGGGAGACATACGAGCAGTACTTC

D: NA
J: TRBJ2-3
size: few
V: TRBV28
CDR3: CASSYFLSSDNTDTQYF
DNA: TGTGCCAGCAGTTACTTCCTATCTAGCGACAACACAGATACGCAGTATTTT

D: NA
J: TRBJ1-4
size: few
V: TRBV7-8
CDR3: CASSRIYREANEKLFF
DNA: TGTGCCAGCAGCCGGATATACAGGGAGGCTAATGAAAAACTGTTTTTT

D: NA
J: TRBJ2-1
size: few
V: TRBV7-8
CDR3: CASSLGGLDGGNEQFF
DNA: TGTGCCAGCAGCTTAGGTGGGCTAGACGGCGGCAATGAGCAGTTCTTC

D: TRBD2
J: TRBJ2-7
size: NA
V: TRBV9
CDR3: CASSRGTSELYEQYF
DNA: TGTGCCAGCAGCAGAGGGACTAGCGAACTCTACGAGCAGTACTTC

D: NA
J: TRBJ1-5
size: NA
V: TRBV4-1
CDR3: CASSQERGNQPQHF
DNA: TGCGCCAGCAGCCAAGAAAGGGGGAATCAGCCCCAGCATTTT

D: NA
J: TRBJ2-3
size: many
V: TRBV7-9
CDR3: CASRGRRDVTDTQYF
DNA: TGTGCCAGCAGGGGTCGGCGGGACGTCACAGATACGCAGTATTTT

D: NA
J: TRBJ2-2
size: NA
V: TRBV30
CDR3: CAWSGSDTGELFF
DNA: TGTGCCTGGAGCGGGAGTGACACCGGGGAGCTGTTTTTT

D: TRBD2
J: TRBJ2-1
size: NA
V: TRBV20-1
CDR3: CSARDLKREGYNEQFF
DNA: TGCAGTGCTAGAGACCTTAAGCGGGAGGGTTACAATGAGCAGTTCTTC

D: NA
J: TRBJ2-3
size: many
V: TRBV20-1
CDR3: CSARENREDKYTDTQYF
DNA: TGCAGTGCTAGAGAAAACCGTGAGGACAAATACACAGATACGCAGTATTTT

D: NA
J: TRBJ2-1
size: few
V: TRBV19
CDR3: CASSIDPYWYNEQFF
DNA: TGTGCCAGTAGTATAGACCCATACTGGTACAATGAGCAGTTCTTC

D: NA
J: TRBJ1-2
size: many
V: TRBV11-2
CDR3: CASSPGTFYGYTF
DNA: TGTGCCAGCAGCCCGGGGACTTTCTATGGCTACACCTTC

D: NA
J: TRBJ2-1
size: few
V: TRBV27
CDR3: CASSLRGINEQFF
DNA: TGTGCCAGCAGTTTAAGAGGCATCAATGAGCAGTTCTTC

D: TRBD1
J: TRBJ1-5
size: many
V: TRBV5-8
CDR3: CASSVRGGQVNQPQHF
DNA: TGTGCCAGCAGCGTACGAGGCGGACAGGTCAATCAGCCCCAGCATTTT

D: NA
J: TRBJ2-5
size: few
V: TRBV15
CDR3: CATSGEVQETQYF
DNA: TGTGCCACCAGCGGGGAAGTTCAAGAGACCCAGTACTTC

D: NA
J: TRBJ2-7
size: NA
V: TRBV7-4
CDR3: CASSLDTYEQYF
DNA: TGTGCCAGCAGCTTAGACACCTACGAGCAGTACTTC

D: NA
J: TRBJ1-1
size: many
V: TRBV28
CDR3: CASSFPYTEAFF
DNA: TGTGCCAGCAGTTTCCCATACACTGAAGCTTTCTTT

D: NA
J: TRBJ2-1
size: many
V: TRBV13
CDR3: CASSTDFSSYNEQFF
DNA: TGTGCCAGCAGCACCGACTTTTCCTCCTACAATGAGCAGTTCTTC

D: TRBD1
J: TRBJ2-7
size: NA
V: TRBV7-9
CDR3: CASTPMGTASSYEQYF
DNA: TGTGCCAGCACCCCAATGGGGACAGCAAGCTCCTACGAGCAGTACTTC

D: NA
J: TRBJ2-7
size: many
V: TRBV12-3/TRBV12-4
CDR3: CASRQSSIEQYF
DNA: TGTGCCAGCAGACAGAGTAGTATCGAGCAGTACTTC

D: NA
J: TRBJ1-2
size: few
V: TRBV4-1
CDR3: CASSEGPRALYTF
DNA: TGCGCCAGCAGCGAAGGGCCTCGGGCCTTATACACCTTC

D: NA
J: TRBJ1-5
size: NA
V: TRBV20-1
CDR3: CSARHRDQPQHF
DNA: TGCAGTGCTAGACACAGGGATCAGCCCCAGCATTTT

D: NA
J: TRBJ1-6
size: many
V: TRBV6-2/TRBV6-3
CDR3: CASSYSRSESSYNSPLHF
DNA: TGTGCCAGCAGTTACTCGCGATCTGAGAGCTCCTATAATTCACCCCTCCACTTT

D: TRBD1
J: TRBJ2-1
size: NA
V: TRBV11-2
CDR3: CASSLVCGTGGAYKEQGF
DNA: TGTGCCAGCAGCTTAGTGTGCGGGACAGGGGGCGCCTACAAGGAGCAGGGCTTC

D: TRBD1
J: TRBJ2-7
size: many
V: TRBV4-1
CDR3: CASSPTSGQGEYEQYF
DNA: TGCGCCAGCAGCCCTACCTCCGGACAGGGGGAATACGAGCAGTACTTC

D: NA
J: TRBJ2-7
size: few
V: TRBV25-1
CDR3: CASSARPYEQYF
DNA: TGTGCCAGCAGTGCAAGGCCCTACGAGCAGTACTTC

D: NA
J: TRBJ1-5
size: many
V: TRBV6-2/TRBV6-3
CDR3: CASSYKGRQPQHF
DNA: TGTGCCAGCAGTTACAAGGGCCGACAGCCCCAGCATTTT

D: NA
J: TRBJ2-3
size: NA
V: TRBV19
CDR3: CASSTTFPGLYTQYF
DNA: TGTGCCAGTAGTACCACCTTCCCGGGACTCTATACGCAGTATTTT

D: TRBD1
J: TRBJ2-7
size: few
V: TRBV3-1
CDR3: CASSKRGGGISYEQYF
DNA: TGTGCCAGCAGCAAAAGAGGGGGCGGCATCTCCTACGAGCAGTACTTC

D: NA
J: TRBJ1-5
size: NA
V: TRBV20-1
CDR3: CSARDGWGINQPQHF
DNA: TGCAGTGCTAGAGATGGGTGGGGGATTAATCAGCCCCAGCATTTT

D: TRBD1
J: TRBJ2-7
size: few
V: TRBV7-8
CDR3: CASSPGTGFRYEQYF
DNA: TGTGCCAGCAGCCCAGGGACAGGATTTCGCTACGAGCAGTACTTC

D: NA
J: TRBJ2-7
size: many
V: TRBV30
CDR3: CAWSFGDREQYF
DNA: TGTGCCTGGAGTTTTGGAGACCGCGAGCAGTACTTC

D: NA
J: TRBJ2-1
size: NA
V: TRBV19
CDR3: CASSTLAGIRNEQFF
DNA: TGTGCCAGTAGTACCCTAGCTGGAATCCGCAATGAGCAGTTCTTC

D: TRBD2
J: TRBJ2-7
size: medium-sized
V: TRBV2
CDR3: CASSGLAGVSYEQYF
DNA: TGTGCCAGCAGTGGACTAGCGGGAGTCTCCTACGAGCAGTACTTC